This T cell receptor beta chain was captured by sequencing in a study of beta chain features in type 1 diabetes. The CDR3 has 12 residues. Trimming removed 3 bases at V and 3 bases at J, with 6 bases between. Per germline, CDR1 ENHRY and CDR2 SYGVKD. Sequenced material consisted of expressed TCRB transcripts (all of the isolated RNA was reverse transcribed). About 3.6 million reads was the average for naive, central memory and regulatory T cell samples. Profiled with immunoSEQ multiplex PCR; TCRdb holds only in-frame clones, not every one. The repertoire consists of roughly 610,000 clones, with roughly a sixth occurring once and the leading ten covering about 0.093%. Broader study findings: Compared with healthy donors, patients appeared to share more similar naive, central memory and regulatory TCRB repertoires.

This clone appeared a few times. What it binds is not known. The rearrangement joins TRBV10-3 to TRBJ2-7; D uncertain. Sample: naive CD4+ T cells from blood. The origin of this receptor is a man aged 18 to 29 in good health. CDR3 region: CAISDPSYEQYF. The CDR3 DNA reads TGTGCCATCAGTGACCCCAGCTACGAGCAGTACTTC.